A single sample gave rise to the 3 T cell receptor beta chains below, sequenced in a study of blood T cell repertoires in COVID-19. Method: immunoSEQ multiplex PCR; TCRdb's copy keeps in-frame clones and lacks some. The repertoire holds some 220,000 clones, with around 81% as singletons. The sequenced sample consisted of peripheral blood. The receptors were sampled from a woman in her 30s who had recovered from COVID-19.

The rearrangement links TRBV7-2 to TRBJ2-2; TRBD1 matches at 8 bases. The germline CDR1 and CDR2 sequences are SGHTA and FQGNSA. J was trimmed by 6 bases and V by 3 bases; bases with no gene match: 3. This CDR3 is built from 14 residues. In DNA, the CDR3 is TGTGCCAGCAGCTTTCAGGGGGCCGCCGGGGAGCTGTTTTTT. Its protein product is CASSFQGAAGELFF.

The chain links TRBV30 to TRBJ1-1; TRBD1 aligns across 7 bases. CDR1 and CDR2 from the germline V gene are GTSNPN and SVGIG (reference sequence). The CDR3 length is 15 residues. Trimming at V came to 4 bases and at J to 0 bases, leaving 8 bases not matched to a gene. CDR3 nucleotide sequence: TGTGCCTGGACACTACCCGACAGGGTGAACACTGAAGCTTTCTTT. This codes for CAWTLPDRVNTEAFF.

The V gene is TRBV9, the J gene TRBJ1-3; D not certain. The CDR3 extends over 16 amino acids. Germline lookup yields CDR1 SGDLS and CDR2 YYNGEE. V was cut by 4 bases and J by 3 bases, with 17 bases left in between. The CDR3 protein is CASSRREEGGGNTIYF. In nucleotides, the CDR3 is TGTGCCAGCAGCCGTAGAGAGGAGGGCGGTGGAAACACCATATATTTT.